These 3 T cell receptor beta chains came from one sample sequenced in a study of cytotoxic CD8 clonotypes in ibrutinib-treated CLL. Sequencing used immunoSEQ multiplex PCR; TCRdb keeps in-frame clones, though not all of them. Among about 130,000 clones, under 90% were seen once, and the ten largest hold about 3.3%. Sample: PBMCs, taken after 24 months of ibrutinib treatment. The receptors were sampled from a human donor with chronic lymphocytic leukemia.

This clone qualifies as medium-sized. The chain couples TRBV4-1 to TRBJ2-7; TRBD1 is a possible D gene (6 bases). The V gene's germline CDR1 is MGHRA and CDR2 YSYEKL. The CDR3 has 13 residues. V lost 0 bases and J lost 3, with 6 bases in between. The CDR3 DNA follows: TGCGCCAGCAGCCAAGAAGGGGGCTACGAGCAGTACTTC. Encoded protein: CASSQEGGYEQYF.

The chain employs TRBV9 and TRBJ1-3; TRBD1 might be the D (6 bases). Trimming cost V 0 bases and J 4 bases, with 11 bases left between them. Germline V lookup: CDR1 SGDLS, CDR2 YYNGEE. The CDR3 runs to 15 residues. CDR3 in DNA: TGTGCCAGCAGCGTAGGGGGGGCTTCGGGAAACACCATATATTTT. The encoded protein is CASSVGGASGNTIYF.

The chain employs TRBV7-6 and TRBJ2-5; D tentatively reads TRBD1 or TRBD2 (5 bases each). Trimming removed 3 bases at V and 7 bases at J, with 18 bases between. The CDR3 extends over 15 amino acids. Germline values: CDR1 SGHVS, CDR2 FNYEAQ. CDR3 loop: CASSFLQDDRGTQYF. The CDR3 region has the DNA TGTGCCAGCAGCTTTTTACAGGACGATCGGGGGACCCAGTACTTC.